These T cell receptor beta chains were read from a single sample in a study of Ad26.COV2.S vaccination and SARS-CoV-2 variants. The protocol was immunoSEQ multiplex PCR, while the TCRdb copy is restricted to in-frame clones and leaves out a portion. Here the sample spans more than 300,000 clones, less than 90% being singletons. Sequences were derived from peripheral blood, sampled in a trial of Ad26.COV2.S vaccine versus placebo. Receptor source: a person between 18 and 65 years old who received the Ad26.COV2.S COVID-19 vaccine or a placebo. CDR3s include the opening cysteine and the closing phenylalanine or tryptophan. The D gene is left open where the match is weak. The listing skips clone size in some rows; elsewhere it reads once, few, many or a size class.

size | J | V | length | D | DNA | CDR3
- | TRBJ2-2 | TRBV5-1 | 16 | TRBD2 | TGCGCCAGCAGCTGGGGACTAGCGGAAAACACCGGGGAGCTGTTTTTT | CASSWGLAENTGELFF
- | TRBJ1-2 | TRBV11-2 | 16 | TRBD1 | TGTGCCAGCAGGCCCCCGGGACAGGGGTTTAACTATGGCTACACCTTC | CASRPPGQGFNYGYTF
once | TRBJ1-2 | TRBV4-3 | 19 | TRBD1 | TGCGCCAGCAGCCAAGACCCACAAAAGGGACAGCCACTCTTAGGTGGCTACACCTTC | CASSQDPQKGQPLLGGYTF
- | TRBJ2-1 | TRBV6-6 | 12 | - | TGTGCCAGCAGCCCTAGGCGCGATGAGCAGTTCTTC | CASSPRRDEQFF
- | TRBJ2-1 | TRBV27 | 15 | - | TGTGCCAGCAGAAGCAGGACCAGCTCCTACAATGAGCAGTTCTTC | CASRSRTSSYNEQFF
- | TRBJ1-1 | TRBV11-2 | 13 | - | TGTGCCAGCAGCTACGGCACAGGGAGGGAAGCTTTCTTT | CASSYGTGREAFF
- | TRBJ1-5 | TRBV24-1 | 14 | - | TGTGCCACCAGTGATATGGGGCTCAATCAGCCCCAGCATTTT | CATSDMGLNQPQHF
- | TRBJ2-5 | TRBV7-2 | 12 | - | TGTGCCAGCAGCTCGTACCAAGAGACCCAGTACTTC | CASSSYQETQYF
- | TRBJ2-2 | TRBV6-6 | 17 | TRBD2 | TGTGCCAGCAGTCTCGGGCTGGCGGGAGGAGATACCGGGGAGCTGTTTTTT | CASSLGLAGGDTGELFF
- | TRBJ2-3 | TRBV11-1 | 16 | - | TGTGCCAGCAGCTTAATTACGCCGGCGGGCACAGATACGCAGTATTTT | CASSLITPAGTDTQYF
few | TRBJ1-3 | TRBV19 | 14 | - | TGTGCCAGTAGTCAAGGTGGCTCTGGAAACACCATATATTTT | CASSQGGSGNTIYF
- | TRBJ2-7 | TRBV5-1 | 13 | - | TGCGCCAGCAGCTTGGTTTTGGCCCACGAGCAGTACTTC | CASSLVLAHEQYF
- | TRBJ2-5 | TRBV2 | 10 | - | TGTGCCGGAGAAAAAGAGACCCAGTACTTC | CAGEKETQYF
- | TRBJ2-3 | TRBV7-2 | 16 | TRBD2 | TGTGCCAGCAGCGCCGAGAGCGGGAGAGGCACAGATACGCAGTATTTT | CASSAESGRGTDTQYF
- | TRBJ1-5 | TRBV11-2 | 14 | - | TGTGCCAGCAGCTTAGGTGGGGGGGCTCAGCCCCAGCATTTT | CASSLGGGAQPQHF
- | TRBJ2-7 | TRBV12-2 | 15 | - | TGTGCAAGTCGCTCGAGAAAAGCGACAATCTACGAGCAGTACTTC | CASRSRKATIYEQYF
- | TRBJ1-2 | TRBV19 | 14 | - | TGTGCCAGTAGTGAGGGACATCCTAACTATGGCTACACCTTC | CASSEGHPNYGYTF
- | TRBJ1-4 | TRBV6-5 | 15 | TRBD1 | TGTGCCAGCAGTTACTCTTCCAGGGGGGATGAAAAACTGTTTTTT | CASSYSSRGDEKLFF
- | TRBJ1-2 | TRBV27 | 14 | TRBD1 | TGTGCCAGCAGTTTCACCGGGACAGGGGATGGCTACACCTTC | CASSFTGTGDGYTF
- | TRBJ1-3 | TRBV7-2 | 17 | TRBD1 | TGTGCCAGCAGCTTAGGCGGGACAGGTATCTCTGGAAACACCATATATTTT | CASSLGGTGISGNTIYF
- | TRBJ2-4 | TRBV7-9 | 14 | - | TGTGCCAGCAGGGACGGGGAAGCCAAAAACATTCAGTACTTC | CASRDGEAKNIQYF
once | TRBJ2-3 | TRBV29-1 | 14 | TRBD2 | TGCAGCGTCCTTCGGGCGGGGAGGGCAGATACGCAGTATTTT | CSVLRAGRADTQYF
- | TRBJ1-2 | TRBV2 | 12 | - | TGTGCCAGCAGCGTCAGTATCTATGGCTACACCTTC | CASSVSIYGYTF